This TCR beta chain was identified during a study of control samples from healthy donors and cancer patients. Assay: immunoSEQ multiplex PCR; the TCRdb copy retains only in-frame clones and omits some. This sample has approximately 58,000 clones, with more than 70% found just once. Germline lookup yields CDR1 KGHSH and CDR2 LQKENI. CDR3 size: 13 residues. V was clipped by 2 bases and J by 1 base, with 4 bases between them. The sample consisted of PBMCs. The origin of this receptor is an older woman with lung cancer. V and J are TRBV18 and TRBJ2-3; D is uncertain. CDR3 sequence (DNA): TGTGCCAGCTCACCAGGAGGCACAGATACGCAGTATTTT. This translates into CASSPGGTDTQYF.